The T cell receptor (beta chain) described here comes from a study of T cell responses to AZD1222 COVID-19 vaccine. Points from the study as a whole: Females outnumbered males among donors, who were mostly white British; clonal diversity was possibly underestimated. Within unmutated variant regions lay the reported targets of nearly half of spike-specific TCRs.

On this clone itself: Its antigen remains unidentified.

Sequencing used immunoSEQ multiplex PCR; TCRdb keeps in-frame clones, though not all of them. This table has around 120,000 clones, 90% to 95% appearing once. This CDR3 has 13 amino acids. Germline assignment: CDR1 SEHNR and CDR2 FQNEAQ (reference sequence). Trimming removed 8 bases at V and 11 bases at J, with 21 bases between. This clonotype was obtained from an adult in good health. This specimen consisted of peripheral blood, obtained on day 0 of AZD1222 vaccination. V and J are TRBV7-9 and TRBJ1-1, with D perhaps matching TRBD1 (6 bases). The CDR3 here is CASRPREGRGAFF. In nucleotides, the CDR3 is TGTGCCAGCCGCCCCAGGGAGGGGAGGGGGGCTTTCTTT.